These 2 T cell receptor beta chains were sequenced from one sample in a study of cytomegalovirus exposure and HLA in healthy donors. The PCR employed 60 Vbeta primers together with 13 Jbeta primers. The repertoire was sequenced with immunoSEQ multiplex PCR; TCRdb's copy has only in-frame clones and lacks some. Of about 93,000 clones in the sample, about four fifths were seen once. Sample: PBMCs. These receptor sequences come from a woman between 40 and 55 years old in good health and CMV-seronegative.

The chain recombines TRBV10-3 with TRBJ1-5; D uncertain. The CDR3 is made up of 14 amino acids. Trimming removed 2 bases from V and 0 bases from J, with 5 bases in between. Germline loops: CDR1 ENHRY, CDR2 SYGVKD. The CDR3 region has the DNA TGTGCCATCAGTGAGAGAGATAGCAATCAGCCCCAGCATTTT. This codes for CAISERDSNQPQHF.

The V and J genes are TRBV30 and TRBJ1-1; D might be TRBD1 (5 bases). CDR1 and CDR2 (germline): GTSNPN, SVGIG (reference sequence). The CDR3 loop spans 15 amino acids. V was pared by 2 bases and J by 1 base, with 14 bases between. This chain's CDR3 is CAWSSWGGKNTEAFF. CDR3 DNA: TGTGCCTGGAGTTCCTGGGGCGGTAAGAACACTGAAGCTTTCTTT.